This TCR beta chain derives from a study of OX40 agonist ivuxolimab in advanced cancers. Background for the entire study: The costimulatory receptor OX40 (CD134) was targeted by ivuxolimab, a fully human IgG2 agonistic monoclonal antibody. Intravenous ivuxolimab was administered to patients every 2 weeks at six dose levels: 0.01, 0.1, 0.3, 1.5, 3 and 10 mg/kg. Among the roughly 50 dose-escalation patients, 19 had hepatocellular carcinoma, roughly 15 melanoma, 9 renal cell carcinoma and 9 head and neck cancer. In the dose-escalation cohort, approximately 82% of patients were male, and the mean age was around 65 years with a range of 23 to 79. Patients were allowed to have had prior anti-PD-1, anti-PD-L1 or anti-CTLA-4 therapy, and approximately 40% of the dose-escalation patients had been treated with checkpoint inhibitors. Three dose-escalation patients achieved partial responses, one with hepatocellular carcinoma and two with cutaneous melanoma. Peripheral TCRbeta sequencing aimed to test whether ivuxolimab altered TCR sequence diversity and caused clonal T-cell expansion. The paper describes the monotherapy dose-escalation part (N = 52 patients) of the phase I trial of ivuxolimab. The full study reports these points: In the 0.1-3.0 mg/kg groups, partial responders were among the patients with the lowest normalized peripheral clonal expansion, particularly in CD8+ T cells. Low levels of normalized T-cell clonal expansion were also seen in some nonresponding patients. Which antigens the clonally expanded peripheral T cells were specific for was not determined. After ivuxolimab, CD8+ T cells had more expanded clones than CD4+ T cells on average. At doses of 0.1 to 3.0 mg/kg, clonal expansion of both CD4+ and CD8+ blood T cells was observed from baseline to week 6.

Reading the germline V gene (reference sequence) gives CDR1 MNHNY and CDR2 SVGAGI. V is shortened by 2 bases, J by 3 bases, and the region joining them spans 7 bases. The CDR3 sequence holds 13 residues, the cysteine and phenylalanine included. This entry keeps only the CDR3 DNA: 39 bases, framed from base 1. Patients with a history of autoimmune disease or receiving systemic immunosuppression were excluded from the trial. In every dose cohort, peripheral blood was drawn for TCR sequencing at baseline, cycle 4 day 1, and cycle 7 day 1. Samples were obtained from an open-label, multicenter, first-in-human phase I dose-escalation trial of ivuxolimab. The trial enrolled adults with locally advanced or metastatic head and neck squamous cell, hepatocellular, melanoma or renal cell carcinoma. Before TCR sequencing, CD4+ and CD8+ T cells were separately sorted from peripheral blood. This clone was seen once. This clone's antigen is unknown. The record has no base qualities; no much larger clone is one base away.

Genomic DNA was extracted from sorted cells for sequencing of the TCRbeta CDR3 region. The immunoSEQ Assay was used to sequence the TCRbeta CDR3 regions. Here the immuneACCESS table is served through TCRdb, limited to in-frame sequences with V and J called. Missing clones are a known gap in these copies; in checked studies unresolved V genes cover under half, and the rest lacks a known reason. Present in this sample are 55,000 to 80,000 clones, over 75% of which were seen just once. The ten largest account for about 1% of the sample. Recombination linked TRBV6-6 to TRBJ2-5, with the D gene uncertain. The TCR sequence derives from an adult with an advanced solid tumor such as melanoma, head and neck, liver or kidney cancer. The material sequenced was CD4+ or CD8+ T cells sorted from blood, taken in a trial of the OX40 agonist ivuxolimab. DNA sequence: TGTGCCAGCAGTTACCAATTCAAAGAGACCCAGTACTTC. Its protein is CASSYQFKETQYF.